This TCR beta chain was observed in a study of vaccination effects on CD4 cells after COVID-19. Study summary: Samples were taken post-vaccine, and their median timing was 72 days after the second dose.

Broader study findings: Vaccine-induced clones in healthy vaccinees cross-reacted with common cold coronaviruses in only 1 of 255 cases.

Peptide-pool stimulation followed by sequencing identified expanded antigen-specific CD4+ clonotypes in the ViraFEST assay. When less than 13 days of culture had elapsed, CD4+ T cells were isolated. Either the BNT162b2 or mRNA-1273 vaccine was given to participants in two doses. Concerning this clone: What it recognizes is unknown.

This table comes from immunoSEQ multiplex PCR, and its TCRdb copy is limited to in-frame clones, with some not included. The table has 17,000 or so clones, about 70% seen once; the top ten hold over 8.5%. The source was CD4+ T cells from PBMCs cultured with SARS-CoV-2 spike peptides, collected after COVID-19 vaccination. The clonotype comes from a human donor who received a COVID-19 vaccine.

DNA of the CDR3: TGTGCCATCAGTGTTGGGGAATTTAGCAATCAGCCCCAGCATTTT. It encodes CAISVGEFSNQPQHF. The chain combines TRBV10-3 with TRBJ1-5; D is ambiguous. The CDR3 has 15 residues. Trimming pared 4 bases from V and 0 bases from J, leaving 10 bases between. Germline assignment: CDR1 ENHRY and CDR2 SYGVKD.